This T cell receptor (beta chain) was sequenced during a study of identical twins. Comment on this clonotype: Its antigen is as yet unknown.

The CDR3 runs 16 residues. Trimming at V came to 4 bases and at J to 7 bases, leaving 15 bases not matched to a gene. Germline V gene data show CDR1 as SGDLS and CDR2 as YYNGEE. MiXCR was run by TCRdb on the 5' RACE reads, yielding one entry per CDR3 protein. The sample has a few hundred thousand distinct CDR3 sequences; approximately 10% are singletons. The study's findings and limits: With monozygotic twins, out-of-frame TCR alpha sharing exceeded what models estimated.

The chain couples TRBV9 to TRBJ2-7, with TRBD1 matching 9 bases. This sequence was found in a woman between 50 and 59 years old in good health. Sample: naive T cells sorted from blood. The chain's CDR3 is CASSPYPTGGSTEQYF. CDR3 coding DNA: TGTGCCAGCAGCCCCTATCCGACAGGGGGATCTACGGAGCAGTACTTC.